This T cell receptor beta chain was sequenced in a study of cytomegalovirus exposure and HLA in healthy donors (dated by TCRdb to about 2017). Broadly, across the study: According to an earlier analysis of around 600 of the donors, 150 million to 200 million T cells yielded roughly 110 million unique TCR beta sequences and less than 300 Gb of sequence data. The T cell repertoires of 670 or so subjects were profiled by immunosequencing and related to cytomegalovirus serostatus. In a later genetic analysis, genome-wide SNP genotypes for about 65% of the roughly 700 donors were used, and that subset was treated as a discovery cohort. Typing coverage varied by locus: about 629-630 donors for A, B, C, DRB1 and DQB1; roughly 560 for DQA1; around 610 for DPA1; 400 to 480 for DPB1. Donor age, sex, ethnicity and CMV serostatus were compiled together with the repertoire data. In an earlier analysis of 500 to 650 of the donors, high-throughput TCR beta sequencing was used to judge whether each TCR beta V gene segment behaved as functional or pseudogenic. In addition to the first cohort of approximately 670 subjects, a separate validation cohort of 100 to 150 different subjects was used. HLA typing included class I and class II loci at four-digit resolution. To predict cytomegalovirus infection status, the study combined high-throughput TCR immunosequencing, statistical association of individual TCRs with disease status, and machine learning. The study aimed to test whether cataloging public T cell receptors could reveal signatures of past pathogen exposure. An early release that covered about 640 HLA-typed donors contained approximately 290 gigabases of sequencing data and around 85 million unique TCR sequences. All discovery cohort repertoires had been generated on a single sequencing platform. A later analysis re-examined previously published TCR beta repertoires from just over 650 donors and added high-resolution HLA genotyping to investigate patterns of TCR occurrence. Among the roughly 370 genotyped donors, under 90% belonged to the genetic ancestry cluster associated with self-reported Caucasian donors. The later analysis used no new phenotypic data to find candidate immune exposures, relying instead on TCR beta sequences and their occurrence across donors. About five DR-DQ haplotypes were handled as single units for association and clustering because linkage in the cohort was strong. Across 398 genotyped donors of the cohort, an average of roughly 200,000 unique TCR beta nucleotide sequences per donor were sequenced, and roughly 17% of those sequences were non-productive.

The cohort comprised 670 or so healthy bone marrow donors. At the time of sampling, every cohort member was nominally healthy, though immune exposures that went unrecorded were likely present. The donor was CMV seronegative and belonged to the group of over 350 seronegative cohort members. A peripheral blood sample was collected from each donor, and TCR beta sequencing was performed on peripheral blood mononuclear cells. Genomic DNA extraction from the blood cell samples was performed with the Qiagen DNeasy Blood Extraction Kit. Library preparation used the immunoSEQ multiplex PCR assay. A mixture of 60 forward primers for TCR Vbeta segments and 13 reverse primers for TCR Jbeta segments was used in the multiplex PCR. The CDR3 region of rearranged TCR beta genes was amplified from genomic DNA with a multiplex PCR assay. Amplified TCR beta libraries were sequenced as 87-base-pair reads on the Illumina HiSeq System. The source study handled its data this way. In a later analysis, roughly 80 million unique TCR beta chains were counted across the approximately 670 repertoires, and approximately 11 million of these chains were shared by at least two donors. A nearest-neighbor algorithm error-corrected the raw reads and collapsed the reads into unique sequences, merging closely related sequences to remove PCR and sequencing errors. Alignment of CDR3 sequences to IMGT reference sequences was used to assign V, D and J gene segments. For a sequence to be retained, a match of at least six nucleotides to both a V gene segment and a J gene segment was required. A rearrangement was called productive if the CDR3 had no stop codons and remained in frame with V and J, and every other rearrangement was called non-productive. Following IMGT convention, CDR3 was defined as the stretch from the second conserved V-encoded cysteine to the conserved J-encoded phenylalanine. The earlier analysis of about 610 of the donors excluded any sequence lacking an unambiguous match to a single V gene segment. An earlier analysis of approximately 590 of the donors called V segments functional above 56.7% productive rearrangements and segregating when the between-donor standard deviation exceeded 5%. A statistical classification framework was built to diagnose cytomegalovirus status from the catalog of TCR beta chain sequences. In a later analysis, V and J genes were assigned by comparing TCR nucleotide sequences against IMGT/GENE-DB human TR gene sequences. The TCRdist pipeline was used in a later analysis to assign CDR3 sequences and most-parsimonious VDJ recombination scenarios. In a later analysis, every TCR beta chain was defined by the combination of its CDR3 amino acid sequence and its V-gene family, and reads without a unique V-gene family were dropped. As a way to deal with suspected cross-contamination and a sequencing artifact, a later analysis dropped approximately 570 nucleotide sequences that were highly shared and had low generation probability. In a later analysis, a clonal expansion index for each public chain was calculated from normalized within-repertoire ranks of inferred template counts. In a later analysis, generation probabilities were computed with a VDJ recombination model fitted to out-of-frame rearrangements, and the resulting probabilities were checked against IGoR. Hypergeometric tests were used in a later analysis to score TCR-TCR, TCR-HLA and TCR-CMV co-occurrence, with a repertoire-size bias correction applied to the TCR pairs. A later analysis estimated false discovery rates by permuting HLA or CMV assignments 20 times. In a later analysis, co-occurring TCRs were grouped using DBSCAN, with TCRdist sequence similarity added in when clustering inside HLA-allele-positive subsets. Repertoires with fewer than 30,000 or more than 120,000 public chains were left out of co-occurrence clustering, as were five repertoires with anomalous nucleotide sharing. TCRdb's version of the immuneACCESS table is confined to in-frame rearrangements and falls short of the full clone set. An unresolved V gene accounts for under half of the shortfall where checked; the remainder is of unknown origin. That table gives V, J and clone size, and the DNA gave D and trimming. The sample table records approximately 120,000 clones; 78% of these occur just once. Around 3.9% of the sample is in the top ten clones.

Overall results and qualifications from the work: Linkage disequilibrium might explain the correlated functional status among segregating V segments, but an unknown experimental factor could not be ruled out. An earlier analysis of around 600 of the donors showed that most TCR beta V segments appeared in productive rearrangements either about 87% or about 30% of the time, which broadly matched IMGT annotations. This cohort had only TCR beta chains sequenced, and the lack of alpha or paired-chain data limited which features could be detected. The study gave a list of more than 150 TCR beta chains associated with cytomegalovirus. A later analysis found that TCR association rates varied across HLA loci, with DRB1 alleles showing the most associated TCRs and HLA-C alleles the fewest. The authors suggested that the approach could potentially be extended to other disease states and immunological phenotypes. Specific HLA alleles were associated with some 15,000 TCR beta sequences at a false discovery rate of 0.05 in a later analysis. Most TCR sequences were observed very rarely across donors, whereas some public TCRs were present in many individuals. Compared with equally common non-associated chains, HLA-associated TCR beta chains in a later analysis were more clonally expanded and had lower generation probabilities. Strong co-occurrence of HLA alleles, especially DR and DQ, made assigning TCR associations to individual alleles difficult. Immune exposure information for the cohort was limited to CMV serostatus. In vitro tests confirmed that a few of the cytomegalovirus-associated TCR beta chains recognize cytomegalovirus antigens. Presence/absence analyses assumed roughly uniform sequencing depth across donors, an assumption that may not hold. Because some donors lacked HLA typing at each locus, the association tests relied only on the typed subset. Some IMGT-functional V segments, including TRBV6-2 and TRBV6-3, could not be told apart with the 87-base-pair reads, so those segments were excluded. A further reported finding was that TCR beta sequences accurately predicted the HLA-A and HLA-B alleles for most subjects in the first cohort. The classifier was reported to diagnose cytomegalovirus status with high specificity and sensitivity in both the original and validation cohorts. The earlier analysis of about 600 of the donors excluded some 16 rarely observed V segments, including chromosome 9 orphons, because counts were too low. An association between a missense DCLRE1C variant and V-gene and J-gene trimming of TCR beta chains was found in a later genetic analysis and replicated in an independent cohort. In a later analysis, several top co-occurrence clusters were reported to appear linked to parvovirus B19, influenza, CMV and Epstein-Barr virus. A cluster of highly shared sequence variants was judged likely to represent a technical artifact of the sequencing pipeline. Compared with the roughly 710-donor mean, donors in an Asian-associated ancestry cluster had fewer N-insertions in productive TCRs, according to a later genetic analysis. According to a later analysis, most CMV-associated TCR beta chains appeared to be HLA-restricted, and the HLA associations seemed to be driven largely by CMV exposure.

Concerning this clone itself: Its antigen target is currently unknown. Germline is not matched at one junction end, which may reflect a read error.

The cysteine opens and the phenylalanine closes a CDR3 of 18 amino acids. The only DNA kept is the CDR3, 54 bases in frame from the first base. For CDR1 and CDR2, the germline V gene lists LGHNA and YNFKEQ. This clonotype was sampled from a man aged 40-49 years in good health and CMV-seronegative. The sequencing sample was made of PBMCs. The chain was built from TRBV4-2 and TRBJ2-4; TRBD2 lines up with 12 middle nucleotides. CDR3 loop: CASSQVLASGGDKNSQYF. At the DNA level, the sequence is TGTGCCAGCAGCCAAGTTCTAGCTAGCGGGGGGGACAAAAACAGTCAGTACTTC.